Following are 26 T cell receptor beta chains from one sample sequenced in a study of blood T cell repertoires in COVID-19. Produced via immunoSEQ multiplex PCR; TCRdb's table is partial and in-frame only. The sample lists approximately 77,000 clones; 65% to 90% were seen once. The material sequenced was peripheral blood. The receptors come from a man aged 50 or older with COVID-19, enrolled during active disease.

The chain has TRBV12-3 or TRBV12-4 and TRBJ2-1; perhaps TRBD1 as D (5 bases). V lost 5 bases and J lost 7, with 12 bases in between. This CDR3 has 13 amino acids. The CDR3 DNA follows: TGTGCCAGCAGTATCAACAGGTGGAATGAGCAGTTCTTC. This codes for CASSINRWNEQFF.

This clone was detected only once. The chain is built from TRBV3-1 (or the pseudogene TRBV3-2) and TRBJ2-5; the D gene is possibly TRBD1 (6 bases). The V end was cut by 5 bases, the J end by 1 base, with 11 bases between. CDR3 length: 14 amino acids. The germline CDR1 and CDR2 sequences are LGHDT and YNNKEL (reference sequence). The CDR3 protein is CASSYRDTQETQYF. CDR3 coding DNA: TGTGCCAGCAGCTACCGGGACACCCAAGAGACCCAGTACTTC.

This chain's CDR3 is CSVEDQGLAPDTQYF. In DNA form, the CDR3 reads TGCAGCGTTGAAGATCAGGGACTAGCGCCAGATACGCAGTATTTT. The V and J genes are TRBV29-1 and TRBJ2-3, with 10 bases fitting TRBD2. The V gene's germline CDR1 is SQVTM and CDR2 ANQGSEA. The CDR3 has 15 amino acids. V lost 0 bases to trimming and J lost 4 bases; unmatched junction nucleotides: 4.

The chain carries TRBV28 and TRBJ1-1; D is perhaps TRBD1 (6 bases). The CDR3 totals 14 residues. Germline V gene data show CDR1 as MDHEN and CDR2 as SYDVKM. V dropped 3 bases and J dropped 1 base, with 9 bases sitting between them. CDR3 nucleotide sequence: TGTGCCAGCAGTTTTGTAGGGGGGAACACTGAAGCTTTCTTT. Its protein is CASSFVGGNTEAFF.

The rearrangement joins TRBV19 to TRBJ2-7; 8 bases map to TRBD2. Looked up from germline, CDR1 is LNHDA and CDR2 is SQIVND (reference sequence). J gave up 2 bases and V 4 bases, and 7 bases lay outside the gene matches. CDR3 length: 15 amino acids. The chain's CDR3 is CASSTSGGRTYEQYF. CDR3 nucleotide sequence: TGTGCCAGTAGTACCTCGGGCGGGAGGACCTACGAGCAGTACTTC.

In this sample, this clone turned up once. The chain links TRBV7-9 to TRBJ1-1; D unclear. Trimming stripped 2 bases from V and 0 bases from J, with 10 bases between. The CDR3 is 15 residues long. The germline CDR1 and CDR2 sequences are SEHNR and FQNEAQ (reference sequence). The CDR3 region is CASSLTALLNTEAFF. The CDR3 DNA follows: TGTGCCAGCAGCTTAACCGCACTACTGAACACTGAAGCTTTCTTT.

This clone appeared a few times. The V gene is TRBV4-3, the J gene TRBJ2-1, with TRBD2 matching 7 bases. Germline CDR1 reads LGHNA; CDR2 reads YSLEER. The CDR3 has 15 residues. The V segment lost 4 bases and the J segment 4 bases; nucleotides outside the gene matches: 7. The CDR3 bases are TGCGCCAGCAGCCGAATCAGCGGGATTTACAATGAGCAGTTCTTC. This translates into CASSRISGIYNEQFF.

CDR3 in amino acids: CSVDSGQVYGYTF. The CDR3 DNA is TGCAGCGTTGATTCAGGGCAGGTCTATGGCTACACCTTC. This chain joins TRBV29-1 and TRBJ1-2; TRBD1 might be the D (5 bases). V dropped 3 bases and J dropped 4 bases, with 12 bases sitting between them. The length of the CDR3 is 13 residues. Germline V gives CDR1 SQVTM, CDR2 ANQGSEA. Combining the CDR3 with reference TRBV29-1 and TRBJ1-2 gives the whole variable domain SAVISQKPSRDICQRGTSLTIQCQVDSQVTMMFWYRQQPGQSLTLIATANQGSEATYESGFVIDKFPISRPNLTFSTLTVSNMSPEDSSIYLCSVDSGQVYGYTFGSGTRLTVV.

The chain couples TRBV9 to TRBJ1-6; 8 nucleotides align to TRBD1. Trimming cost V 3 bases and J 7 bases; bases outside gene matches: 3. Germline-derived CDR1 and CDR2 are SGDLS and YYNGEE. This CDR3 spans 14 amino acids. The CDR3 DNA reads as TGTGCCAGCAGCGCGACAGGGGAAAATTCACCCCTCCACTTT. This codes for CASSATGENSPLHF.

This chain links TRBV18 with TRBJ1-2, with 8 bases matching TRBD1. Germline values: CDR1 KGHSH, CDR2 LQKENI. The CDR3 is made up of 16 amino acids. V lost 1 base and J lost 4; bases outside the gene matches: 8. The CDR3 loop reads CASSPLQGGPAYGYTF. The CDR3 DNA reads TGTGCCAGCTCACCACTACAGGGGGGGCCGGCCTATGGCTACACCTTC.

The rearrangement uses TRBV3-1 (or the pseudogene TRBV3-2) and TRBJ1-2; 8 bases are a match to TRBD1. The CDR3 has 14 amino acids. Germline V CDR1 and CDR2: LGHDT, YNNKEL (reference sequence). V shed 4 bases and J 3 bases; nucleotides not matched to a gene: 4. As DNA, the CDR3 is TGTGCCAGCAGCCCCACAGGGGGGGACTATGGCTACACCTTC. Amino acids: CASSPTGGDYGYTF.

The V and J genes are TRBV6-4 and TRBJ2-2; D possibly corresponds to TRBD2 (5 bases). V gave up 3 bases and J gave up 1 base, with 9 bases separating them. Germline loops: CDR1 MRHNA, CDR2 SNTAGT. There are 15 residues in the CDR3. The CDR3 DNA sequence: TGTGCCAGCAGTGAAGGTGGAGGGAACACCGGGGAGCTGTTTTTT. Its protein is CASSEGGGNTGELFF.

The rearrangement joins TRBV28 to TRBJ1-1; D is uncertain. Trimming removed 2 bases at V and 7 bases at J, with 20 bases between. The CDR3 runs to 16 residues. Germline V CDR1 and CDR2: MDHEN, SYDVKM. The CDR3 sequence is CASSLEFGGRLNEAFF. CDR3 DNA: TGTGCCAGCAGTTTAGAATTCGGTGGGAGATTAAATGAAGCTTTCTTT.

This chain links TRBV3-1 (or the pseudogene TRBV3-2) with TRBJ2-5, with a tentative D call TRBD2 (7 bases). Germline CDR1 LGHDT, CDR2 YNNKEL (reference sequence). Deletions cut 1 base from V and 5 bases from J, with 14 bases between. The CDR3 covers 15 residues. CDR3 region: CASSQAAQGGETQYF. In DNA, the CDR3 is TGTGCCAGCAGCCAAGCTGCACAGGGAGGGGAGACCCAGTACTTC.

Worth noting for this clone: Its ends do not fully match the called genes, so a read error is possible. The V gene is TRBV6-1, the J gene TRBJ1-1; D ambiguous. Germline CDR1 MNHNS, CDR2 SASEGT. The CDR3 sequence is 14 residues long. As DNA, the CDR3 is TGTGCCAGCAGGGAAGGCGGGATGAACACTGAAGCTTTCTTT. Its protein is CASREGGMNTEAFF.

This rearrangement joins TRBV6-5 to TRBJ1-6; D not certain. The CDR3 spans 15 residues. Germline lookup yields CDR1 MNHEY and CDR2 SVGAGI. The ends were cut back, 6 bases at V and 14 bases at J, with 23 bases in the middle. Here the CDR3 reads CASRAPGSPNNSLHF. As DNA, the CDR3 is TGTGCCAGCAGGGCCCCCGGGTCCCCCAACAACTCCCTCCACTTT.

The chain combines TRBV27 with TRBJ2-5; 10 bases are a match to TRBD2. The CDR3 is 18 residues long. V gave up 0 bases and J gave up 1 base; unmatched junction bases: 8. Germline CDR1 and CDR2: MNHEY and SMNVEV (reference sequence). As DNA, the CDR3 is TGTGCCAGCAGTTTATCGTCGGGACTAGCGCTACTCCAAGAGACCCAGTACTTC. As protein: CASSLSSGLALLQETQYF.

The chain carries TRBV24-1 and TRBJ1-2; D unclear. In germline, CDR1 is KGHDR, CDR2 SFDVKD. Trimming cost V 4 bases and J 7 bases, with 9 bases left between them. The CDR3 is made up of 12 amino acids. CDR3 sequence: CATSDWAGGYTF. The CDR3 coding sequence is TGTGCCACCAGTGACTGGGCCGGTGGCTACACCTTC.

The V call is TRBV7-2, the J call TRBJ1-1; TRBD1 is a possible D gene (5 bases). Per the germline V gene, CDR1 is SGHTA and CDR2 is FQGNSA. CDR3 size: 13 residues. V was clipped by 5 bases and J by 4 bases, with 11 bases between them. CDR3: CASSTHRSTEAFF. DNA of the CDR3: TGTGCCAGCAGCACGCACAGGAGCACTGAAGCTTTCTTT.

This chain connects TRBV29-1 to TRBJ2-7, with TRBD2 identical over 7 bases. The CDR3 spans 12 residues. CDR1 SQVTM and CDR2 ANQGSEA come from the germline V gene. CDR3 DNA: TGCGGGATAGGGGAGGGCAACTACGAGCAGTACTTC. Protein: CGIGEGNYEQYF.

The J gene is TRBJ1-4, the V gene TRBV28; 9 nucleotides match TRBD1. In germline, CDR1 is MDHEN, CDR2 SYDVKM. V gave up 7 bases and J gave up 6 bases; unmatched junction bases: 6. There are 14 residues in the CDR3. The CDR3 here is CASTFWTGDEKLFF. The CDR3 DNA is TGTGCCAGCACCTTCTGGACAGGGGATGAAAAACTGTTTTTT.

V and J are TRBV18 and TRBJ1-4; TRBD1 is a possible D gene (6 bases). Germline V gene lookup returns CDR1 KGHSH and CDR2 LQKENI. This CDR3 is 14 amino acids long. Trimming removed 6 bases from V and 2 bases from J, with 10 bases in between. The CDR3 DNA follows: TGTGCCAGCTCTGCGCAGGGGACTAATGAAAAACTGTTTTTT. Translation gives CASSAQGTNEKLFF.

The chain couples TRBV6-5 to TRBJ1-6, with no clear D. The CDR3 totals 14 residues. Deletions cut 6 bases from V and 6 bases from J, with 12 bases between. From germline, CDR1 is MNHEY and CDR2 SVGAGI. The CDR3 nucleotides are TGTGCCAGCAGCCCGAGTCGGGGTAATTCACCCCTCCACTTT. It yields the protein CASSPSRGNSPLHF.

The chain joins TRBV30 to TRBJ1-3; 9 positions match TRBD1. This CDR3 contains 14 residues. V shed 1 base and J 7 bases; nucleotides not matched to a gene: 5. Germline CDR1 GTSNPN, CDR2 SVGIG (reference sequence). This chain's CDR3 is CAWSEGQGRNTIYF. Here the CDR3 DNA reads TGTGCCTGGAGTGAGGGACAGGGACGGAACACCATATATTTT.

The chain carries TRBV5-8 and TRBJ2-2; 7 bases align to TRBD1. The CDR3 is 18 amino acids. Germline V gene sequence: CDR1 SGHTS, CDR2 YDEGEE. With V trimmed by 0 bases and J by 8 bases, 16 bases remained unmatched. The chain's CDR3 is CASSLAAPGQFFRGELFF. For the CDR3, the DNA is TGTGCCAGCAGCTTGGCTGCCCCGGGACAGTTCTTCCGAGGGGAGCTGTTTTTT. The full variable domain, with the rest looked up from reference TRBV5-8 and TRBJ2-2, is EAGVTQSPTHLIKTRGQQATLRCSPISGHTSVYWYQQALGLGLQFLLWYDEGEERNRGNFPPRFSGRQFPNYSSELNVNALELEDSALYLCASSLAAPGQFFRGELFFGEGSRLTVL.

The chain's CDR3 is CASSYTSGGRGTEAFF. The CDR3, as DNA: TGTGCCAGCAGTTACACGTCAGGGGGGCGAGGCACTGAAGCTTTCTTT. V gene TRBV6-6 combines with J gene TRBJ1-1; TRBD1 matches at 7 bases. With 2 bases clipped from V and 4 bases from J, the junction kept 10 bases outside the gene matches. Germline lookup yields CDR1 MNHNY and CDR2 SVGAGI (reference sequence). The CDR3 loop spans 16 amino acids.